This passage covers 3 T cell receptor beta chains from one sample sequenced in a study of control samples from healthy donors and cancer patients. Clones were sequenced by immunoSEQ multiplex PCR, and TCRdb holds only the in-frame ones, with some missing. The repertoire holds under 200,000 clones, with 91% as singletons. The sequencing input was blood. These receptors all come from a woman aged 30 to 39 in good health.

This clone was observed once. V and J are TRBV5-1 and TRBJ1-5, with D possibly matching TRBD1 (5 bases). The V end was cut by 4 bases, the J end by 0 bases, with 8 bases between. The CDR3 runs to 14 residues. Looked up from germline, CDR1 is SGHRS and CDR2 is YFSETQ. The CDR3 is CASSPDSSNQPQHF. CDR3 DNA: TGCGCCAGCAGCCCCGACAGTAGCAATCAGCCCCAGCATTTT. The variable domain in full, completed from reference TRBV5-1 and TRBJ1-5, reads KAGVTQTPRYLIKTRGQQVTLSCSPISGHRSVSWYQQTPGQGLQFLFEYFSETQRNKGNFPGRFSGRQFSNSRSEMNVSTLELGDSALYLCASSPDSSNQPQHFGDGTRLSIL.

This clone appeared once. The V gene is TRBV11-2, the J gene TRBJ1-1, with D perhaps TRBD1 (6 bases). Germline values: CDR1 SGHAT, CDR2 FQNNGV. V dropped 5 bases and J dropped 4 bases, with 8 bases sitting between them. The CDR3 has 12 residues. The CDR3 here is CASSGQLTEAFF. The CDR3 DNA is TGTGCCAGCAGCGGACAGCTCACTGAAGCTTTCTTT.

The V call is TRBV28, the J call TRBJ1-2; no definite D call. Germline V gene lookup returns CDR1 MDHEN and CDR2 SYDVKM. Trimming took off 2 bases at V and 2 bases at J, with 6 bases between the two ends. CDR3 length: 13 residues. CDR3 loop: CASSLAKNYGYTF. The CDR3 coding sequence is TGTGCCAGCAGTTTAGCAAAGAACTATGGCTACACCTTC.